These 22 T cell receptor beta chains were all obtained from the same sample, sequenced in a study of CD8+CD57+ T cells in acquired aplastic anemia (dated by TCRdb to 2016 to 2019). TCRdb lists the instrument as Illumina HiSeq 2000. Genomic DNA was used as template for profiling of TCR beta VDJ combinations and CDR3 sequences. The raw public reads went through TCRdb reprocessing: fastp at Q25, MiXCR clone calling, in-frame beta chains kept. Duplicate CDR3 protein sequences are folded into a single record with the most common DNA and genes. The table for this sample lists fewer than 200,000 distinct CDR3 sequences; approximately 48% of them were counted only once. In total, the top ten clones hold 13% of the sample. Patients chosen for sequencing had shown expansion of CD8+CD57+ cells by flow cytometry. Material: sorted CD4+, CD8+, or CD8+CD57+ T cells (not recorded which) from PBMCs. Receptor source: a human donor with aplastic anemia.

DNA of the CDR3: TGCAGCGTTGAATGGGCTAGCGGGAGCTATGAGCAGTTCTTC. Translating gives CSVEWASGSYEQFF. This chain links TRBV29-1 with TRBJ2-1; 10 bases agree with TRBD2. The CDR3 loop spans 14 amino acids. Germline loops: CDR1 SQVTM, CDR2 ANQGSEA. Germline trimming cut 2 bases from V and 8 bases from J; bases unmatched to any gene: 6.

This clonotype was seen many times. The V and J genes are TRBV2 and TRBJ1-4; TRBD1 matches 7 bases. CDR1 and CDR2 (germline): SNHLY, FYNNEI. The length of the CDR3 is 15 residues. With 4 bases clipped from V and 8 bases from J, the junction kept 10 bases outside the gene matches. The CDR3 coding sequence is TGTGCCAGCAGTGTCGAACAGGGGAACTCGGAAAAACTGTTTTTT. It translates to CASSVEQGNSEKLFF.

This clonotype was counted ten times or more. This chain uses TRBV9 with TRBJ2-7; TRBD1 aligns across 10 bases. Germline loops: CDR1 SGDLS, CDR2 YYNGEE. V dropped 8 bases and J dropped 3; count of bases not matched to a gene: 8. The CDR3 loop spans 14 amino acids. As DNA, the CDR3 is TGTGCCAGTCCCCAGACAGGGGGCAGCTACGAGCAGTACTTC. It encodes CASPQTGGSYEQYF.

The chain uses TRBV15 and TRBJ2-7; 13 nucleotides agree with TRBD2. Trimming cost V 5 bases and J 1 base; bases outside gene matches: 11. The CDR3 length is 18 residues. Per the germline V gene, CDR1 is LNHNV and CDR2 is YYDKDF (reference sequence). The CDR3 loop is CATSEPGLAGSVSYEQYF. CDR3 DNA: TGTGCCACCAGCGAACCGGGACTAGCGGGAAGTGTATCCTACGAGCAGTACTTC. Full variable domain (outside the CDR3, taken from reference TRBV15 and TRBJ2-7): DAMVIQNPRYQVTQFGKPVTLSCSQTLNHNVMYWYQQKSSQAPKLLFHYYDKDFNNEADTPDNFQSRRPNTSFCFLDIRSPGLGDTAMYLCATSEPGLAGSVSYEQYFGPGTRLTVT.

The V gene is TRBV24-1, the J gene TRBJ2-5; D is perhaps TRBD1 (5 bases). There are 13 residues in the CDR3. Between the trimmed V and J ends, which lost 3 bases and 4 bases, there was a span of 8 bases. CDR1 is KGHDR and CDR2 is SFDVKD in the germline V gene. The CDR3 DNA follows: TGTGCCACCAGTGATCAAGACAGAGAGACCCAGTACTTC. It translates to CATSDQDRETQYF.

The chain couples TRBV7-9 to TRBJ1-3; D possibly corresponds to TRBD1 (5 bases). Per the germline V gene, CDR1 is SEHNR and CDR2 is FQNEAQ (reference sequence). Between the trimmed V and J ends, which lost 7 bases and 16 bases, there was a span of 29 bases. This CDR3 contains 15 residues. The CDR3 nucleotides read TGTGCCAGCACACCACAGGCCCTCTCTGGAAACACCAGGTATTTT. The encoded protein is CASTPQALSGNTRYF.

The J gene is TRBJ2-7, the V gene TRBV6-4, with no clear D. The germline V gene has CDR1 MRHNA and CDR2 SNTAGT. V was clipped by 4 bases and J by 5 bases, with 21 bases between them. CDR3 length: 16 residues. The CDR3 DNA reads as TGTGCCAGCAGTGTCTCGGCCCTAGGGAATCGCGACGAGCAGTACTTC. As protein: CASSVSALGNRDEQYF.

V gene TRBV6-5 combines with J gene TRBJ1-2, with unresolved D. This CDR3 has 14 residues. Germline V gives CDR1 MNHEY, CDR2 SVGAGI. Between the trimmed V and J ends, which lost 0 bases and 8 bases, there was a span of 13 bases. Written as DNA, the CDR3 is TGTGCCAGCAGTTACTCCTACTCTCTCGGGGGCTACACCTTC. Its translation is CASSYSYSLGGYTF.

This clonotype was detected many times. The chain is built from TRBV12-3 or TRBV12-4 and TRBJ1-5, with 9 bases identical to TRBD1. This CDR3 is built from 18 residues. The J segment lost 0 bases and the V segment lost 5 bases, leaving 11 bases of the junction unmatched. In DNA form, the CDR3 reads TGTGCCAGCAGTCCCGGGACAGGGCGCTCTTATAGCAATCAGCCCCAGCATTTT. Its protein is CASSPGTGRSYSNQPQHF.

The CDR3 region has the DNA TGCAGTGCTAGAAGGCAGGTGAACACTGAAGCTTTCTTT. Protein sequence: CSARRQVNTEAFF. The chain employs TRBV20-1 and TRBJ1-1; D call uncertain. The germline V and J ends were trimmed by 2 bases and 0 bases, with 7 bases remaining between them. Germline V gene lookup returns CDR1 DFQATT and CDR2 SNEGSKA (reference sequence). CDR3 length: 13 residues.

This clonotype was observed at least ten times. The chain is built from TRBV24-1 and TRBJ2-3; D not resolved. The CDR3 has 14 amino acids. Germline CDR1 and CDR2: KGHDR and SFDVKD. Trimming left V 4 bases short and J 0 bases short, with 7 bases between. The CDR3 DNA sequence: TGTGCCACCAGTGACCTCAAAAGCACAGATACGCAGTATTTT. Translation gives CATSDLKSTDTQYF.

This clonotype was recorded a few times. This chain links TRBV20-1 with TRBJ1-5; no clear D gene. CDR1 DFQATT and CDR2 SNEGSKA come from the germline V gene (reference sequence). Trimming shortened V by 3 bases and J by 2 bases, and 5 bases separated the two germline ends. CDR3 length: 12 amino acids. The CDR3 nucleotides read TGCAGTGCTAGGGGAGGCAATCAGCCCCAGCATTTT. Amino acid sequence: CSARGGNQPQHF.

The chain carries TRBV2 and TRBJ1-2, with D possibly being TRBD1 (6 bases). V shed 3 bases and J shed 3 bases, with 11 bases lying between them. Germline-derived CDR1 and CDR2 are SNHLY and FYNNEI. The CDR3 is 14 residues long. The CDR3 protein is CASSDRGGHYGYTF. DNA for the CDR3: TGTGCCAGCAGTGATAGAGGGGGGCACTATGGCTACACCTTC.

Points on this clonotype: Given a much more abundant clone one base away, this may be a read error. The chain links TRBV12-3 or TRBV12-4 to TRBJ1-1; 8 nucleotides agree with TRBD1. The CDR3 consists of 12 residues. CDR3: CTSSSDRVSTFF. The CDR3 coding sequence is TGTACCAGCAGCTCGGACAGGGTCTCAACTTTCTTT.

The rearrangement links TRBV7-2 to TRBJ1-2, with D hard to call. With 5 bases removed from V and 2 bases from J, the gap between germline ends came to 15 bases. The germline V gene encodes CDR1 SGHTA and CDR2 FQGNSA. The CDR3 is 15 amino acids. The CDR3 sequence is CASSHATTENYGYTF. CDR3 DNA sequence: TGTGCCAGCAGCCACGCAACTACAGAGAACTATGGCTACACCTTC.

The V gene is TRBV5-1, the J gene TRBJ1-3; TRBD1 might be the D (6 bases). The CDR3 extends over 16 amino acids. With 0 bases removed from V and 3 bases from J, the gap between germline ends came to 13 bases. Germline V gene sequence: CDR1 SGHRS, CDR2 YFSETQ. Written as DNA, the CDR3 is TGCGCCAGCAGCTTGGTGGGGGGCGCGGATGGAAACACCATATATTTT. This codes for CASSLVGGADGNTIYF.

This clonotype was counted only a few times. V usage is TRBV10-1 and J usage is TRBJ2-5; TRBD2 matches at 7 bases. Germline values: CDR1 WNHNN, CDR2 SYGVQD (reference sequence). The V segment lost 4 bases and the J segment 7 bases; nucleotides outside the gene matches: 12. The CDR3 totals 15 residues. The CDR3 DNA is TGCGCCAGCAGTGGGGAGACTAGCCCTAGTGGGACCCAGTACTTC. Its translation: CASSGETSPSGTQYF.

The count of this clonotype is one. The V call is TRBV29-1, the J call TRBJ2-2; D is possibly TRBD1 or TRBD2 (5 bases each). Germline CDR1 and CDR2: SQVTM and ANQGSEA. V was trimmed by 6 bases and J by 6 bases, leaving 23 bases between them. There are 16 residues in the CDR3. CDR3 bases: TGCAGCGTGGGTTCCGGGACCCCGTTTGTGCCCGGGGAGCTGTTTTTT. Translation: CSVGSGTPFVPGELFF.

The chain links TRBV7-8 to TRBJ2-5; 7 nucleotides agree with TRBD1. J lost 5 bases, V lost 5 bases, and 5 bases had no gene match. The CDR3 sequence is 13 residues long. The germline gives CDR1 SGHVS, CDR2 FQNEAQ. CDR3 protein: CASSDSTGETQYF. CDR3 bases: TGTGCCAGCAGCGACTCGACAGGGGAGACCCAGTACTTC.

This clonotype was seen more than once but under ten times. This sequence joins TRBV2 and TRBJ2-1, with 14 bases aligning to TRBD2. Germline CDR1 reads SNHLY; CDR2 reads FYNNEI. CDR3 size: 16 residues. Losses at the gene ends were 8 bases for V and 0 bases for J; bases not matched to a gene: 3. CDR3: CASCGLAGGSYNEQFF. The CDR3 bases are TGTGCCAGCTGTGGACTAGCGGGAGGCTCCTACAATGAGCAGTTCTTC.

This clonotype was seen repeatedly, ten times or more. J is TRBJ1-2 and V is TRBV20-1; the match to TRBD1 covers 8 bases. The length of the CDR3 is 14 residues. Germline CDR1 is DFQATT and CDR2 is SNEGSKA (reference sequence). The trim removed 4 bases at V and 5 bases at J, leaving 9 bases unmatched. The CDR3 DNA reads as TGCAGTGCTATCCCCAGGGGGCGGTATTATGGCTACACCTTC. Its translation is CSAIPRGRYYGYTF.

A word on this clonotype: One junction end disagrees with the germline gene, perhaps due to a read error. The rearrangement uses TRBV20-1 and TRBJ2-3; TRBD2 aligns across 9 bases. Germline values: CDR1 DFQATT, CDR2 SNEGSKA (reference sequence). The CDR3 loop spans 15 amino acids. Here the CDR3 reads CSASPSGDHTDTQYF. DNA of the CDR3: TGCAGCGCTAGCCCTAGCGGGGACCACACAGATACGCAGTATTTT.